These 4 T cell receptor beta chains share one sample of origin, sequenced in a study of blood T cell repertoires in COVID-19. The protocol was immunoSEQ multiplex PCR, while the TCRdb copy is restricted to in-frame clones and leaves out a portion. This sample has fewer than 50,000 clones, with over 65% found just once. What was sequenced was peripheral blood. The receptors originated from a human donor in a cohort sampled during active COVID-19.

This sequence joins TRBV24-1 and TRBJ2-5; 11 positions match TRBD1. Germline CDR1 KGHDR, CDR2 SFDVKD. The CDR3 runs 16 residues. J was trimmed by 2 bases and V by 5 bases; bases with no gene match: 6. The CDR3 DNA sequence: TGTGCCACCAGTGGTCCCCGGGACAGGGGGCAAGAGACCCAGTACTTC. Amino acids: CATSGPRDRGQETQYF.

This sequence joins TRBV4-2 and TRBJ1-1, with D possibly matching TRBD1 (5 bases). CDR3 size: 16 residues. The germline CDR1 and CDR2 sequences are LGHNA and YNFKEQ. With 0 bases removed from V and 3 bases from J, the gap between germline ends came to 14 bases. The CDR3 nucleotides are TGTGCCAGCAGCCAAGAAATAAGGGGCGTGGACACTGAAGCTTTCTTT. It codes for CASSQEIRGVDTEAFF.

The rearrangement links TRBV19 to TRBJ2-5; D is unclear. CDR1 is LNHDA and CDR2 is SQIVND in the germline V gene (reference sequence). This CDR3 region has 13 residues. Here the CDR3 reads CASAATGQETQYF. The CDR3 DNA reads TGTGCGAGCGCAGCGACGGGCCAAGAGACCCAGTACTTC.

The chain recombines TRBV21-1 with TRBJ1-2; the table names TRBD1, a call not compared with the DNA. TRBV21-1 is deemed a pseudogene. This CDR3 is 16 amino acids long. CDR3 DNA: TGTGCCAGCAGCTCCGCGGAGACAGGGGGCGGATATGGCTACACCTTC. This gives the protein CASSSAETGGGYGYTF.